This record concerns one T cell receptor beta chain sequence. Its antigen is not known. Produced via immunoSEQ multiplex PCR; TCRdb's table is partial and in-frame only. The sample has tens of thousands of clones, roughly 70% seen once. The data stem from a study of vaccination effects on CD4 cells after COVID-19. In germline, CDR1 is LNHNV, CDR2 YYDKDF (reference sequence). The CDR3 extends over 16 amino acids. V lost 1 base to trimming and J lost 5 bases; unmatched junction nucleotides: 2. Viral peptide pools were used in the ViraFEST assay to expand antigen-specific CD4+ T cells, and sequencing came afterward. Upon completion of 10 to 11 days in culture, CD4+ T cells were isolated. Neither prior SARS-CoV-2 infection nor positive nucleocapsid antibodies were present in the vaccine recipients. Every well got over 1.5 million PBMC, which were grown with about 10 IU/ml IL-2 and 10 ug/ml peptides.

The gene calls are TRBV15 and TRBJ2-1; TRBD2 matches at 13 bases. The TCR comes from a human donor who received a COVID-19 vaccine. Sequencing was performed on CD4+ T cells from PBMCs cultured with SARS-CoV-2 spike peptides, taken before COVID-19 vaccination. The CDR3 DNA follows: TGTGCCACCAGCAGAGCGGGACTAGCGGGGAACAATGAGCAGTTCTTC. It codes for CATSRAGLAGNNEQFF. Filled out from reference TRBV15 and TRBJ2-1, the complete variable domain reads DAMVIQNPRYQVTQFGKPVTLSCSQTLNHNVMYWYQQKSSQAPKLLFHYYDKDFNNEADTPDNFQSRRPNTSFCFLDIRSPGLGDTAMYLCATSRAGLAGNNEQFFGPGTRLTVL.